The 32 T cell receptor beta chains below come from one sample, sequenced in a study of blood T cell repertoires in COVID-19 (dated by TCRdb to about 2020). Receptors were amplified or captured by the immunoSEQ multiplex PCR assay. TCRdb obtained this table from immuneACCESS and retained in-frame rearrangements with V and J assigned. These tables miss some clones; where compared with another copy, unresolved V genes account for less than half of the shortfall, and the remainder is unexplained. Recorded for this sample are about 140,000 clones; around nine tenths of them occurred a single time. Of the sample, roughly 2.9% falls within the top ten clones. Input material: peripheral blood. The source of these receptors is a man in his 60s with active or convalescent COVID-19.

The chain has TRBV6-6 and TRBJ2-3, with D tentatively TRBD1 (6 bases). Deletions cut 7 bases from V and 9 bases from J, with 17 bases between. The germline V gene has CDR1 MNHNY and CDR2 SVGAGI (reference sequence). The CDR3 has 13 amino acids. The CDR3, as DNA: TGTGCCAGCACAATTTTAGAGGGGGAAACGCAGTATTTT. This gives the protein CASTILEGETQYF.

The rearrangement links TRBV24-1 to TRBJ2-5; 8 nucleotides align to TRBD2. The CDR3 length is 17 residues. The V segment lost 0 bases and the J segment 3 bases; nucleotides outside the gene matches: 8. CDR1 and CDR2 from the germline V gene are KGHDR and SFDVKD. The CDR3 bases are TGTGCCACCAGTGATTTGACAGCCGGGGGGGTTGAAGAGACCCAGTACTTC. It is translated as CATSDLTAGGVEETQYF.

The J gene is TRBJ2-3, the V gene TRBV7-3; D perhaps matches TRBD2 (6 bases). With 0 bases removed from V and 1 base from J, the gap between germline ends came to 11 bases. This CDR3 has 16 residues. Per the germline V gene, CDR1 is SGHTA and CDR2 is FQGTGA. DNA for the CDR3: TGTGCCAGCAGCTTAACTGGCGGGGCCGGCACAGATACGCAGTATTTT. Residues: CASSLTGGAGTDTQYF.

This chain uses TRBV10-1 with TRBJ1-2; D is undetermined. Germline V gives CDR1 WNHNN, CDR2 SYGVQD (reference sequence). The CDR3 has 13 residues. Trimming stripped 7 bases from V and 3 bases from J, with 12 bases between. In nucleotides, the CDR3 is TGCGCCAGCAATTGGGTCGGAGACTATGGCTACACCTTC. Its protein product is CASNWVGDYGYTF.

In its sample, this clone was seen once. The chain couples TRBV4-3 to TRBJ2-4; D not certain. This CDR3 has 16 residues. The germline V and J ends were trimmed by 1 base and 0 bases, with 10 bases remaining between them. CDR1 LGHNA and CDR2 YSLEER come from the germline V gene. The CDR3 sequence: CASSQGSLLAKNIQYF. CDR3 DNA: TGCGCCAGCAGCCAAGGAAGCCTCCTAGCCAAAAACATTCAGTACTTC.

The chain joins TRBV4-3 to TRBJ2-1; 12 nucleotides match TRBD1. The CDR3 spans 15 residues. Germline lookup yields CDR1 LGHNA and CDR2 YSLEER. The ends lost 4 bases at V and 5 bases at J; junction bases unmatched: 3. CDR3 amino acids: CASSRGQGANNEQFF. The CDR3 nucleotides are TGCGCCAGCAGCCGGGGACAGGGGGCAAACAATGAGCAGTTCTTC.

This clone was found once. V and J are TRBV28 and TRBJ2-2; 9 nucleotides line up with TRBD1. The CDR3 totals 14 residues. J lost 5 bases, V lost 6 bases, and 4 bases had no gene match. CDR1 is MDHEN, CDR2 SYDVKM, per germline. The CDR3 protein is CASRQGAITGELFF. CDR3 nucleotide sequence: TGTGCCAGCAGACAGGGGGCTATTACCGGGGAGCTGTTTTTT.

The V gene is TRBV4-3, the J gene TRBJ1-1, with TRBD1 as a possible D gene (5 bases). Trimming took off 0 bases at V and 0 bases at J, with 11 bases between the two ends. This CDR3 has 16 amino acids. Germline CDR1 is LGHNA and CDR2 is YSLEER. CDR3 nucleotide sequence: TGCGCCAGCAGCCAAGAGGGGGAGGGCTTGAACACTGAAGCTTTCTTT. Translating gives CASSQEGEGLNTEAFF.

V gene TRBV30 combines with J gene TRBJ2-2; 8 bases fit TRBD2. V was pared by 2 bases and J by 3 bases, with 5 bases of the junction left unmatched. Germline CDR1 is GTSNPN and CDR2 is SVGIG (reference sequence). This CDR3 has 15 residues. This chain's CDR3 is CAWSKTGRDTGELFF. CDR3 nucleotides: TGTGCCTGGAGTAAGACCGGGAGGGACACCGGGGAGCTGTTTTTT.

The chain joins TRBV11-2 to TRBJ1-3, with 10 bases matching TRBD1. Germline trimming cut 5 bases from V and 0 bases from J; bases unmatched to any gene: 7. In germline, CDR1 is SGHAT, CDR2 FQNNGV. The CDR3 runs to 17 residues. The CDR3 DNA is TGTGCCAGCAGCCACGGGACAGGGGTAGGCTCTGGAAACACCATATATTTT. It translates to CASSHGTGVGSGNTIYF.

J is TRBJ2-7 and V is TRBV4-2; 8 bases are shared with TRBD2. CDR1 and CDR2 from the germline V gene are LGHNA and YNFKEQ. The CDR3 runs to 15 residues. V lost 6 bases, J lost 1 base, and 8 bases stayed unmatched. CDR3: CASRREAGASYEQYF. In DNA form, the CDR3 reads TGTGCCAGCAGGAGAGAAGCGGGAGCTTCCTACGAGCAGTACTTC.

The chain couples TRBV6-5 to TRBJ1-1; TRBD1 aligns across 7 bases. Germline CDR1 and CDR2: MNHEY and SVGAGI. The CDR3 has 15 amino acids. The V and J ends lost 0 bases and 5 bases, in that order; junction bases with no gene match: 6. The CDR3 here is CASSYSRQGGTEAFF. The CDR3 bases are TGTGCCAGCAGTTACTCGAGACAGGGAGGAACTGAAGCTTTCTTT.

This chain connects TRBV14 to TRBJ2-5, with D unclear. The germline CDR1 and CDR2 sequences are SGHDN and FVKESK. The CDR3 has 14 residues. V lost 2 bases to trimming and J lost 2 bases, with 9 bases between them. CDR3 DNA: TGTGCCAGCAGCCAACCTCTCTTTCAAGAGACCCAGTACTTC. Translation: CASSQPLFQETQYF. The full variable domain, rest sourced from reference TRBV14 and TRBJ2-5, is EAGVTQFPSHSVIEKGQTVTLRCDPISGHDNLYWYRRVMGKEIKFLLHFVKESKQDESGMPNNRFLAERTGGTYSTLKVQPAELEDSGVYFCASSQPLFQETQYFGPGTRLLVL.

This clone has a single count. The V call is TRBV5-8, the J call TRBJ2-2; 13 bases agree with TRBD2. The J segment lost 0 bases and the V segment lost 4 bases, leaving 6 bases of the junction unmatched. The CDR3 has 18 residues. CDR1 and CDR2 from the germline V gene are SGHTS and YDEGEE. CDR3 sequence (DNA): TGTGCCAGCAGCACGACTAGCGGGAGGTTACCGAACACCGGGGAGCTGTTTTTT. Residues: CASSTTSGRLPNTGELFF.

The chain joins TRBV2 to TRBJ2-7; 10 positions agree with TRBD2. CDR1 and CDR2 from the germline V gene are SNHLY and FYNNEI. The CDR3 runs 13 residues. Trimming at V came to 6 bases and at J to 6 bases, leaving 5 bases not matched to a gene. Here the CDR3 reads CASRVTSGVEQYF. As DNA, the CDR3 is TGTGCCAGCAGGGTTACTAGCGGGGTCGAGCAGTACTTC.

In its sample, this clone was seen once. The V and J genes are TRBV6-5 and TRBJ2-3; D might be TRBD2 (5 bases). V lost 6 bases and J 0 bases, leaving 10 bases between the germline ends. This CDR3 is built from 14 residues. Germline CDR1 MNHEY, CDR2 SVGAGI. This chain's CDR3 is CASRRTASTDTQYF. The DNA for the CDR3 is TGTGCCAGCAGGAGGACTGCAAGCACAGATACGCAGTATTTT.

The CDR3, as DNA: TGTGCCAGCACCGCGACAGGGAGAGATGGAGAGACCCAGTACTTC. This sequence encodes CASTATGRDGETQYF. The genes are TRBV11-3 and TRBJ2-5; 7 bases agree with TRBD1. The V gene's germline CDR1 is SGHNT and CDR2 YENEEA. After removal of 7 bases from V and 4 bases from J, the junction contained 12 bases not matched to a gene. The CDR3 has 15 amino acids.

The V call is TRBV5-5, the J call TRBJ1-5, with 9 bases identical to TRBD1. The CDR3 length is 15 residues. CDR1 and CDR2 from the germline V gene are SGHKS and YYEKEE (reference sequence). V lost 4 bases, J lost 5 bases, and 7 bases stayed unmatched. CDR3 region: CASSRGQGRDQPQHF. The CDR3 DNA sequence: TGTGCCAGCAGCCGGGGACAGGGCAGAGATCAGCCCCAGCATTTT.

This chain joins TRBV11-2 and TRBJ2-3, with D possibly TRBD2 on 6 matching bases. The CDR3 is 17 residues long. The ends were cut back, 1 base at V and 4 bases at J, with 18 bases in the middle. The V gene's germline CDR1 is SGHAT and CDR2 FQNNGV. The DNA for the CDR3 is TGTGCCAGCAGCTTAGTCGGAGGGCGGGGCGTGGCAGATACGCAGTATTTT. Amino acid sequence: CASSLVGGRGVADTQYF.

This clone was observed a single time. The rearrangement links TRBV19 to TRBJ1-2, with 11 bases that match TRBD1. The CDR3 has 16 residues. Looked up from germline, CDR1 is LNHDA and CDR2 is SQIVND (reference sequence). The junction had 8 bases not matched to a gene; V was cut back by 5 bases and J by 3 bases. Written as DNA, the CDR3 is TGTGCCAGTAGTCAATGGGACAGGGGGATTGACTATGGCTACACCTTC. Translation: CASSQWDRGIDYGYTF.

The chain is built from TRBV7-9 and TRBJ1-5; a possible D gene is TRBD1 (6 bases). V lost 0 bases and J lost 0, with 9 bases in between. Germline assignment: CDR1 SEHNR and CDR2 FQNEAQ (reference sequence). The CDR3 consists of 16 residues. CDR3 residues: CASSLADSYSNQPQHF. CDR3 nucleotide sequence: TGTGCCAGCAGCTTAGCGGACAGTTATAGCAATCAGCCCCAGCATTTT.

J is TRBJ1-1 and V is TRBV19; a possible D gene is TRBD1 (5 bases). Germline CDR1 reads LNHDA; CDR2 reads SQIVND (reference sequence). The CDR3 covers 15 residues. V gave up 3 bases and J gave up 1 base, with 12 bases separating them. The DNA for the CDR3 is TGTGCCAGTAGTATGGGGCAGACTCAGAACACTGAAGCTTTCTTT. Residues: CASSMGQTQNTEAFF.

The chain recombines TRBV5-1 with TRBJ2-1, with TRBD2 matching over 8 bases. V shed 4 bases, J shed 3 bases, and the junction held 12 bases outside the gene matches. The CDR3 runs 17 residues. Germline V lookup: CDR1 SGHRS, CDR2 YFSETQ. CDR3 protein: CASSPFPGLGNYNEQFF. CDR3 coding DNA: TGCGCCAGCAGCCCATTCCCGGGACTAGGAAACTACAATGAGCAGTTCTTC.

The CDR3 coding sequence is TGTGCCAGCAGCGGGGAGGTTTTGGGGGGACAAGAGACCCAGTACTTC. Its protein is CASSGEVLGGQETQYF. The J gene is TRBJ2-5, the V gene TRBV9; tentative D call: TRBD2 (6 bases). Trimming cost V 3 bases and J 2 bases, with 17 bases left between them. The CDR3 length is 16 residues. Germline assignment: CDR1 SGDLS and CDR2 YYNGEE.

The V call is TRBV5-6, the J call TRBJ1-3; D not certain. The length of the CDR3 is 18 residues. Trimming stripped 6 bases from V and 1 base from J, with 23 bases between. Germline CDR1 reads SGHDT; CDR2 reads YYEEEE. This chain's CDR3 is CASTIFGSQRFSGNTIYF. The CDR3 bases are TGTGCCAGCACTATCTTCGGGAGCCAAAGATTTTCTGGAAACACCATATATTTT.

The genes are TRBV2 and TRBJ2-6; 9 nucleotides agree with TRBD1. Germline CDR1 reads SNHLY; CDR2 reads FYNNEI. This CDR3 has 17 residues. V dropped 4 bases and J dropped 0; count of bases not matched to a gene: 4. The CDR3 DNA follows: TGTGCCAGCAGTGCCGACAGGGGGGCCTCTGGGGCCAACGTCCTGACTTTC. Amino acid sequence: CASSADRGASGANVLTF.

About this clone: Other DNA sequences in this sample translate to the same CDR3. The J gene is TRBJ2-2, the V gene TRBV7-3, with D uncertain. Trimming stripped 1 base from V and 3 bases from J, with 6 bases between. Germline V gene lookup returns CDR1 SGHTA and CDR2 FQGTGA. The CDR3 loop spans 14 amino acids. CDR3 sequence: CASSLSRDTGELFF. The CDR3 region has the DNA TGTGCCAGCAGCTTAAGCCGGGACACCGGGGAGCTGTTTTTT.

V gene TRBV19 combines with J gene TRBJ1-5; possible D gene TRBD1, 6 bases. The length of the CDR3 is 16 residues. With 5 bases removed from V and 4 bases from J, the gap between germline ends came to 18 bases. Germline loops: CDR1 LNHDA, CDR2 SQIVND (reference sequence). CDR3 in amino acids: CASSLARDISNQPQHF. CDR3 nucleotide sequence: TGTGCCAGTAGTCTGGCGAGGGACATTTCAAATCAGCCCCAGCATTTT.

This chain uses TRBV6-1 with TRBJ2-7, with TRBD1 as a possible D gene (5 bases). The length of the CDR3 is 15 residues. Germline V gives CDR1 MNHNS, CDR2 SASEGT. V was cut by 0 bases and J by 4 bases, with 13 bases left in between. CDR3 DNA: TGTGCCAGCAGTGAAGCGTGGACAAGTTTTTACGAGCAGTACTTC. Translated, it gives CASSEAWTSFYEQYF.

The CDR3 bases are TGTGCCTGGAGCCGAGCTAGCGGGAGAATCGACGAGCAGTACTTC. Translating it yields CAWSRASGRIDEQYF. The genes are TRBV30 and TRBJ2-7; 10 nucleotides line up with TRBD2. CDR3 length equals 15 residues. V lost 3 bases, J lost 5 bases, and 10 bases stayed unmatched. CDR1 is GTSNPN and CDR2 is SVGIG in the germline V gene (reference sequence).

This chain links TRBV27 with TRBJ2-6, with D possibly being TRBD1 (5 bases). CDR1 is MNHEY and CDR2 is SMNVEV in the germline V gene (reference sequence). V was pared by 7 bases and J by 0 bases, with 13 bases between. The CDR3 totals 16 residues. CDR3 DNA: TGTGCCAGCATGCGACAGTTAAGCTCTGGGGCCAACGTCCTGACTTTC. Translation gives CASMRQLSSGANVLTF.

V and J are TRBV7-2 and TRBJ2-7, with a tentative D call TRBD2 (5 bases). CDR3 size: 16 residues. The germline gives CDR1 SGHTA, CDR2 FQGNSA. V was trimmed by 6 bases and J by 2 bases, leaving 20 bases between them. This chain's CDR3 is CASSLHPGSPTYEQYF. The CDR3 nucleotides are TGTGCCAGCAGTTTACACCCGGGGTCCCCCACCTACGAGCAGTACTTC.